This T cell receptor (beta chain) is from a study of blood T cells in healthy people across ages. Findings and limits, study-wide: Fewer expanded clones and more diversity marked long-lived versus aged donors.

The authors extracted at least 6 micrograms of total RNA per sample. A note on this clonotype: Its target is not known.

The V gene lost 1 base and the J gene lost 0 bases, with 12 bases spanning the gap. The CDR3 is 16 amino acids. Germline V gene data show CDR1 as SGHVS and CDR2 as FQNEAQ. Primers used in a second PCR of about 6 to 12 cycles were a sample-barcoded 5' primer and a J-beta primer mix. Each cDNA was tagged by a template-switch adaptor containing 12 random nucleotides. TCRdb passed the 5' RACE reads through MiXCR, listing each CDR3 protein once. The sample lists 630,000 or so distinct CDR3 sequences; 32% were seen once. The sequence derives from a woman older than 75 in good health. The chain has TRBV7-8 and TRBJ1-1; a possible D gene is TRBD1 (6 bases). The sample consisted of blood. The CDR3 DNA is TGTGCCAGCAGCTTAGGGGGGGCTTTAATGAACACTGAAGCTTTCTTT. The encoded protein is CASSLGGALMNTEAFF.